This TCR beta chain emerged from a study of monozygotic twins with inflammatory bowel disease. Whole-study findings and limits: Patient repertoires may carry noise from differing immunosuppressive treatments.

TCRdb re-analyzed the 5' RACE reads; it lists each CDR3 protein once, without DNA. Its table lists around 150,000 distinct CDR3 sequences. The V gene's germline CDR1 is SGDLS and CDR2 YYNGEE. The length of the CDR3 is 13 residues. Comment on this clonotype: What it recognizes is unknown.

The chain combines TRBV9 with TRBJ1-6. The source is a human donor with ulcerative colitis or Crohn's disease, or a healthy co-twin of an affected twin (not recorded which). Sequencing was performed on blood. The CDR3 loop reads CASSTGRDPPLHF.